Each of the 5 T cell receptor beta chains below was sequenced from the same sample in a study of control samples from healthy donors and cancer patients. TCRdb's copy holds only in-frame clones and misses some; the assay was immunoSEQ multiplex PCR. This sample has some 130,000 clones, with around 90% found just once. What was sequenced was blood. These receptors came from a middle-aged man in good health.

The genes are TRBV6-6 and TRBJ2-7, with 7 bases aligning to TRBD1. CDR1 and CDR2 (germline): MNHNY, SVGAGI (reference sequence). The ends lost 6 bases at V and 0 bases at J; junction bases unmatched: 5. The CDR3 is 14 amino acids. CDR3 bases: TGTGCCAGCAGGAGGGACAGTACCTCCTACGAGCAGTACTTC. Its protein product is CASRRDSTSYEQYF.

This chain links TRBV2 with TRBJ1-2, with a weak D call TRBD1 (5 bases). Germline lookup yields CDR1 SNHLY and CDR2 FYNNEI. Deletions cut 8 bases from V and 4 bases from J, with 17 bases between. The CDR3 length is 14 residues. CDR3 coding DNA: TGTGCCAGCCCCCGCCCCGGGACTGCCTATGGCTACACCTTC. This gives the protein CASPRPGTAYGYTF.

The CDR3 DNA follows: TGTGCCAGCAGTTACAGCGGGGGTGACTACAATGAGCAGTTCTTC. Translating gives CASSYSGGDYNEQFF. This rearrangement joins TRBV6-5 to TRBJ2-1; 8 bases are shared with TRBD2. Germline V gives CDR1 MNHEY, CDR2 SVGAGI. This CDR3 is 15 amino acids long. J was trimmed by 3 bases and V by 2 bases; bases with no gene match: 3.

This clone came up once. This chain connects TRBV7-2 to TRBJ2-3, with 9 bases identical to TRBD1. CDR1 is SGHTA, CDR2 FQGNSA, per germline. The V gene end was trimmed by 0 bases and the J gene end by 4 bases; junction bases not matched to a gene: 11. This CDR3 has 18 amino acids. The CDR3 region is CASSLAPLGTGFSDTQYF. The CDR3 DNA reads as TGTGCCAGCAGCTTAGCCCCGTTAGGGACAGGGTTTTCAGATACGCAGTATTTT.

This rearrangement joins TRBV28 to TRBJ1-6, with D unclear. CDR3 length: 12 residues. The ends were cut back, 5 bases at V and 12 bases at J, with 11 bases in the middle. The germline V gene has CDR1 MDHEN and CDR2 SYDVKM. CDR3 DNA sequence: TGTGCCAGCAGTCCCTTGAGTGAACCCCTCCACTTT. Protein: CASSPLSEPLHF.